This T cell receptor (beta chain) was obtained from a study of tumor-infiltrating lymphocytes in primary liver carcinoma. From approximately 530 ng of total RNA, TCR beta-specific cDNA was reverse-transcribed using a constant-region primer. Researchers made the TCR beta libraries by running three nested multiplex PCR rounds with slightly modified ARM-PCR. The opening two PCR rounds, ten to eleven cycles each, paired TRBV1-TRBV30 forward primers with a C-beta reverse primer. TCRdb used MiXCR to reprocess the multiplex PCR reads, holding one entry per CDR3 protein. Of about 190,000 distinct CDR3 sequences listed, just under 85% were seen once; the top ten hold 15% to 20%. There are 15 residues in the CDR3. The study co-extracted DNA and RNA from 20-30 mg of unsorted bulk tissue. Every patient in the cohort had a primary liver carcinoma. That carcinoma was treated by surgical resection. Study-wide points: Tumor top-250-clone fraction significantly exceeded that of blood (p = 0.039). Among top clones, only about 7-25% appeared in all five tumor regions.

A remark on this clonotype: Its target is unknown. A junction end diverges from the germline sequence, so it may reflect a read error.

Sequenced input: tumor tissue from primary liver carcinoma. The rearrangement links TRBV12-3 or TRBV12-4 to TRBJ2-1, with 8 bases aligning to TRBD1. The sequence came from a man aged 35-49 years with primary liver carcinoma and hepatitis B virus infection. CDR3: CASSPPGTGYNEQCF. DNA of the CDR3: TGTGCCAGCAGTCCCCCGGGGACAGGATACAATGAGCAGTGCTTC.